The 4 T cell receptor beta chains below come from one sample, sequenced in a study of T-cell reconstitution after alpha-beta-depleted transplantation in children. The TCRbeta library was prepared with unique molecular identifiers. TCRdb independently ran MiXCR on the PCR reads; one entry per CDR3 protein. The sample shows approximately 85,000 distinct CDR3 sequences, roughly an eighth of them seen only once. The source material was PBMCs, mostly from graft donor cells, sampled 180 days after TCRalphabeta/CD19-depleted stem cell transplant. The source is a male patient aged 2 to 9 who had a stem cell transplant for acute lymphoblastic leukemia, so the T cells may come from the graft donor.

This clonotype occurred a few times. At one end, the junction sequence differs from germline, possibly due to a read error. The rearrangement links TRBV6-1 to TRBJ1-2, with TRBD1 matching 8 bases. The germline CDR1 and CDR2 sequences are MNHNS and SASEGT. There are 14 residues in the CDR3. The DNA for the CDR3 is TGTGCCAGCAGTCCCAACTCTGCGGACAGGGAATGGCGGTTC. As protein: CASSPNSADREWRF.

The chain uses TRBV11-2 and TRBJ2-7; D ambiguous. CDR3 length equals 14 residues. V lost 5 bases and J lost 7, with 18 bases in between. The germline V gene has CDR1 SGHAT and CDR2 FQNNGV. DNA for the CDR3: TGTGCCAGCAGCCCTCCAGGTCTCCTGGGGGAGCAGTACTTC. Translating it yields CASSPPGLLGEQYF. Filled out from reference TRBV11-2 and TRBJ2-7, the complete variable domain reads EAGVAQSPRYKIIEKRQSVAFWCNPISGHATLYWYQQILGQGPKLLIQFQNNGVVDDSQLPKDRFSAERLKGVDSTLKIQPAKLEDSAVYLCASSPPGLLGEQYFGPGTRLTVT.

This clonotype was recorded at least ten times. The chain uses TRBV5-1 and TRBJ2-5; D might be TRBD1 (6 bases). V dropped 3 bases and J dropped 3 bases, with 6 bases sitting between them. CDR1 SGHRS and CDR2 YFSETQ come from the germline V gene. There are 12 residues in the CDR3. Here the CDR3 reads CASSWTEETQYF. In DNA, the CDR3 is TGCGCCAGCAGCTGGACAGAAGAGACCCAGTACTTC.

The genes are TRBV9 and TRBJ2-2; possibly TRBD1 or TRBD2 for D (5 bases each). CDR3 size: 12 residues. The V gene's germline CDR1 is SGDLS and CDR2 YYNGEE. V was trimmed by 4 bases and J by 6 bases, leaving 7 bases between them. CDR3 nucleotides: TGTGCCAGCAGCCGGGACGCCGGGGAGCTGTTTTTT. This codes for CASSRDAGELFF.